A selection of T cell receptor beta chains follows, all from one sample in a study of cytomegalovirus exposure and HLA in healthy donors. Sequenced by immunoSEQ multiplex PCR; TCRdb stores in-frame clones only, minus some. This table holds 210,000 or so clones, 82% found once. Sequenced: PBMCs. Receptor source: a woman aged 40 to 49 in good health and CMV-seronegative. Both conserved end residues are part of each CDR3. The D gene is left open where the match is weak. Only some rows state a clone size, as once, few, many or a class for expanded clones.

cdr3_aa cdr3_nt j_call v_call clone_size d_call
CASSLNSVPHYEQYF TGTGCCAGCAGCTTAAATAGCGTACCCCACTACGAGCAGTACTTC TRBJ2-7 TRBV11-3 . .
CASSFSSGGPPPTDTQYF TGCGCCAGCAGCTTTTCCAGCGGGGGGCCCCCGCCCACAGATACGCAGTATTTT TRBJ2-3 TRBV5-1 . TRBD2
CASESGDTEAFF TGTGCCAGCGAGTCGGGGGACACTGAAGCTTTCTTT TRBJ1-1 TRBV2 . .
CATSRQVDTEAFF TGTGCCACCAGCCGACAGGTTGACACTGAAGCTTTCTTT TRBJ1-1 TRBV15 . .
CASSLAPDSNYGYTF TGTGCCAGCAGCTTAGCGCCGGACTCGAACTATGGCTACACCTTC TRBJ1-2 TRBV7-6 . .
CASLAGVTDTQYF TGTGCCAGCCTAGCGGGGGTCACAGATACGCAGTATTTT TRBJ2-3 TRBV2 few TRBD2
CASSYSFTGQGNTIYF TGTGCCAGCAGTTACTCGTTCACGGGACAGGGAAACACCATATATTTT TRBJ1-3 TRBV6-5 once TRBD1
CAGRSGASTDTQYF TGTGCCGGCCGTAGCGGGGCTAGCACAGATACGCAGTATTTT TRBJ2-3 TRBV10-3 . TRBD2
CSAGTENTEAFF TGCAGCGCCGGGACAGAGAACACTGAAGCTTTCTTT TRBJ1-1 TRBV29-1 once TRBD1
CASSGPQGVTEAFF TGTGCCAGCAGTGGACCACAGGGTGTGACTGAAGCTTTCTTT TRBJ1-1 TRBV25-1 . .
CASSPQQGMNTEAFF TGCGCCAGCAGCCCACAACAGGGGATGAACACTGAAGCTTTCTTT TRBJ1-1 TRBV5-1 . TRBD1
CASSQVGGGVTGELFF TGCGCCAGCAGCCAAGTAGGAGGAGGGGTCACCGGGGAGCTGTTTTTT TRBJ2-2 TRBV4-1 few .
CASSSGTSGGVGEQFF TGTGCCAGCAGCTCCGGGACTAGCGGGGGGGTAGGTGAGCAGTTCTTC TRBJ2-1 TRBV11-3 . TRBD2
CASSEGTGSNEKLFF TGCGCCAGCAGTGAGGGGACAGGGTCAAATGAAAAACTGTTTTTT TRBJ1-4 TRBV10-1 few TRBD1
CASRIAGGETQYF TGTGCCAGCAGGATAGCAGGGGGAGAGACCCAGTACTTC TRBJ2-5 TRBV6-1 . TRBD1
CASSLPTRYRSSYEQYF TGTGCCAGCAGTTTACCCACGAGGTACAGGAGCTCCTACGAGCAGTACTTC TRBJ2-7 TRBV28 . .
CASSLLGSEGYTF TGCGCCAGCAGCTTGTTGGGCAGTGAAGGCTACACCTTC TRBJ1-2 TRBV5-1 few .
CASSLGYNEQFF TGTGCCAGTAGTCTCGGCTACAATGAGCAGTTCTTC TRBJ2-1 TRBV19 . .